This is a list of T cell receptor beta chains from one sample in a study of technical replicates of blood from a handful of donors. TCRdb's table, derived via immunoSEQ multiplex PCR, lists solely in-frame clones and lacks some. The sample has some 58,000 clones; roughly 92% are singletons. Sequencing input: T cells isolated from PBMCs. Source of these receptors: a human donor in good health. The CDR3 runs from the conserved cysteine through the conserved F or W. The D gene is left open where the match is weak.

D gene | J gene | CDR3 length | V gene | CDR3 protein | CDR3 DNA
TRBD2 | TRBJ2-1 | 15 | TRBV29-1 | CSVAPLAGVYNEQFF | TGCAGCGTTGCGCCTCTAGCGGGAGTGTACAATGAGCAGTTCTTC
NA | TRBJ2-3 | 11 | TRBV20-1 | CSARQEDTQYF | TGCAGTGCTCGTCAGGAAGATACGCAGTATTTT
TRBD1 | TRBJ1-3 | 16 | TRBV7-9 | CASSLRTGYSGNTIYF | TGTGCCAGCAGCCTGAGGACAGGCTACTCTGGAAACACCATATATTTT
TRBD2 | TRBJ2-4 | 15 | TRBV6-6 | CASSPGGPLGNIQYF | TGTGCCAGCAGCCCGGGAGGCCCGTTAGGAAACATTCAGTACTTC
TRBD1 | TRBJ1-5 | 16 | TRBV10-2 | CASSRMGQGARQPQHF | TGCGCCAGCAGTCGAATGGGGCAGGGGGCGCGACAGCCCCAGCATTTT
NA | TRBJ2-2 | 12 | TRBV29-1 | CSVPANTGELFF | TGCAGCGTTCCAGCGAACACCGGGGAGCTGTTTTTT
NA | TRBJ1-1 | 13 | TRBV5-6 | CASSFDRNTEAFF | TGTGCCAGCAGCTTTGACAGAAACACTGAAGCTTTCTTT
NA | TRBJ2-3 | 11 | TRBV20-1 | CSAPSGDTQYF | TGCAGTGCGCCGTCGGGAGATACGCAGTATTTT
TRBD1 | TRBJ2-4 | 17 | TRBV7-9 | CASSLGQGTLAKNIQYF | TGTGCCAGCAGCTTGGGACAGGGGACCTTAGCCAAAAACATTCAGTACTTC
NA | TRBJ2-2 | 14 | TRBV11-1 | CASSSLENTGELFF | TGTGCCAGCAGCAGCCTAGAAAACACCGGGGAGCTGTTTTTT
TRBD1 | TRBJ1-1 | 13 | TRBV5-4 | CASRLQGAGEAFF | TGTGCCAGCAGATTACAGGGGGCGGGCGAAGCTTTCTTT
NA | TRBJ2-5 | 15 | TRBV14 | CASSQDWPVRETQYF | TGTGCCAGCAGCCAAGATTGGCCAGTGAGGGAGACCCAGTACTTC
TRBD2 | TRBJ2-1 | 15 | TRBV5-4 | CASSLAFSGGYEQFF | TGTGCCAGCAGCTTGGCCTTTAGCGGGGGATATGAGCAGTTCTTC
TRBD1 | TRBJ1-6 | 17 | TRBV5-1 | CASSLGSGGEYNSPLHF | TGCGCCAGCAGCTTGGGTTCAGGGGGCGAATATAATTCACCCCTCCACTTT
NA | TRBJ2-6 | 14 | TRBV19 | CASSMDTGANVLTF | TGTGCCAGTAGTATGGACACTGGGGCCAACGTCCTGACTTTC